This TCR beta chain came from a study of blood T cell repertoires in COVID-19. Study overall: Material from acute and convalescent COVID-19 was sourced from the United States, Italy and Spain. PBMCs, B-cell-depleted T cells, or T cells were the source of the cDNA or gDNA that made up the material.

How the authors handled the data: By means of reference gene primer amplification, nucleated cell counts were estimated. The method was immunoSEQ multiplex PCR; TCRdb's version includes in-frame clones alone and lacks a portion of them. V and J calls and clone size are those listed in that table; D and trimming were worked out from the DNA. This sample carries about 170,000 clones, 88% of them seen once, and the ten largest clones take around 25%. Sequenced sample: peripheral blood. This sequence originates from a man aged 60-69 years with acute or convalescent COVID-19.

The CDR3 sequence is CASSPTTGSSGNTIYF. The CDR3 DNA follows: TGTGCCAGCAGTCCGACTACAGGGAGCTCTGGAAACACCATATATTTT. The chain uses TRBV3-1 (or the pseudogene TRBV3-2) and TRBJ1-3; tentatively, D is TRBD1 (6 bases). The CDR3 contains 16 residues. CDR1 is LGHDT, CDR2 YNNKEL, per germline (reference sequence). V was shortened by 6 bases and J by 0 bases, with 15 bases between the two germline ends.